The 29 T cell receptor beta chains reported below all come from one sample, sequenced in a study of post-analysis software for immune sequencing data. Findings and limits, study-wide: Higher frequency in patients than in controls was seen for about five TRBV segments, with TRBV5-6, TRBV5-1 and TRBV20-1 among them.

For these receptors, no antigen is known. Incorporated into the TCR beta cDNA libraries were unique molecular identifiers, which served to reduce PCR and sequencing biases. Each CDR3 protein gets one entry after TCRdb re-called the PCR reads with MiXCR. The profile shows over 300,000 distinct CDR3 sequences, less than 40% of them singletons. Sequencing was performed on blood. These receptors came from a girl aged 10-17 years with multiple sclerosis.

The CDR3 region has the DNA TGCAGCGTTGAAAAAGGGGCAGGGGAGGGTGAGCAGTTCTTC. Protein product: CSVEKGAGEGEQFF. The genes are TRBV29-1 and TRBJ2-1; D is perhaps TRBD2 (7 bases). Germline loops: CDR1 SQVTM, CDR2 ANQGSEA. The CDR3 runs 14 residues. Deletions cut 2 bases from V and 9 bases from J, with 17 bases between.

The rearrangement joins TRBV6-5 to TRBJ2-2; 9 bases line up with TRBD2. The V gene's germline CDR1 is MNHEY and CDR2 SVGAGI. Losses at the gene ends were 6 bases for V and 1 base for J; bases not matched to a gene: 6. This CDR3 has 16 residues. The CDR3 is CASRAVAGENTGELFF. CDR3 nucleotide sequence: TGTGCCAGCAGGGCCGTAGCGGGGGAGAACACCGGGGAGCTGTTTTTT.

This clonotype was counted a few times. The chain combines TRBV11-1 with TRBJ2-3; D perhaps matches TRBD2 (6 bases). The germline V gene has CDR1 SGHAT and CDR2 FQDESV (reference sequence). V shed 6 bases and J shed 0 bases, with 31 bases lying between them. CDR3 length: 21 amino acids. CDR3 sequence reads: CASSSPWAGSPIRGSTDTQYF. The CDR3 DNA reads TGTGCCAGCAGTTCCCCCTGGGCGGGGTCCCCAATAAGGGGTAGCACAGATACGCAGTATTTT. The full variable domain, in which reference TRBV11-1 and TRBJ2-3 provide the parts outside the CDR3, is EAEVAQSPRYKITEKSQAVAFWCDPISGHATLYWYRQILGQGPELLVQFQDESVVDDSQLPKDRFSAERLKGVDSTLKIQPAELGDSAMYLCASSSPWAGSPIRGSTDTQYFGPGTRLTVL.

The rearrangement uses TRBV28 and TRBJ1-1; the D gene is possibly TRBD1 (5 bases). This CDR3 is 17 amino acids long. Trimming removed 6 bases from V and 1 base from J, with 21 bases in between. Germline CDR1 reads MDHEN; CDR2 reads SYDVKM. In DNA, the CDR3 is TGTGCCAGCAGCCCCGATTTATTTTGGGGACCGAACACTGAAGCTTTCTTT. Amino acids: CASSPDLFWGPNTEAFF.

This clonotype was picked up a small number of times. The gene calls are TRBV3-1 and TRBJ1-2, with TRBD1 matching over 7 bases. Trimming cost V 5 bases and J 8 bases; bases outside gene matches: 2. From germline, CDR1 is LGHDT and CDR2 YNNKEL (reference sequence). The CDR3 is 11 residues long. CDR3 in DNA: TGTGCCAGCAGCTCGGACAGGGGCTACACCTTC. Its translation: CASSSDRGYTF.

The chain has TRBV13 and TRBJ2-3; 9 bases align to TRBD1. The CDR3 is 15 residues long. V trimming: 4 bases; J trimming: 3 bases; junction bases outside the gene matches: 5. Germline V lookup: CDR1 PRHDT, CDR2 FYEKMQ (reference sequence). CDR3: CASSSGTGWTDTQYF. The CDR3 nucleotides are TGTGCCAGCAGCTCAGGGACAGGGTGGACAGATACGCAGTATTTT.

At least ten counts were recorded for this clonotype. Mismatch with germline at one junction end may stem from a read error. The gene calls are TRBV5-1 and TRBJ2-5; D unclear. Germline V gene lookup returns CDR1 SGHRS and CDR2 YFSETQ. The CDR3 has 13 amino acids. This chain's CDR3 is CASTLSLEETQYF. CDR3 nucleotides: TGCGCCAGCACCTTGTCACTTGAAGAGACCCAGTACTTC. Full variable domain (outside the CDR3, taken from reference TRBV5-1 and TRBJ2-5): KAGVTQTPRYLIKTRGQQVTLSCSPISGHRSVSWYQQTPGQGLQFLFEYFSETQRNKGNFPGRFSGRQFSNSRSEMNVSTLELGDSALYLCASTLSLEETQYFGPGTRLLVL.

This clonotype turned up a few times. The chain recombines TRBV6-2 or TRBV6-3 with TRBJ2-7; D perhaps matches TRBD1 (5 bases). Germline values: CDR1 MNHEY, CDR2 SVGEGT. CDR3 length: 12 residues. V lost 11 bases to trimming and J lost 1 base, with 12 bases between them. The CDR3 DNA is TGTGCCGGCAACCAGGGTTCCTACGAGCAGTACTTC. Translated: CAGNQGSYEQYF.

V gene TRBV5-1 combines with J gene TRBJ2-5, with D possibly being TRBD2 (6 bases). V dropped 3 bases and J dropped 1 base, with 10 bases sitting between them. Germline V gene sequence: CDR1 SGHRS, CDR2 YFSETQ. CDR3 size: 14 residues. The CDR3 DNA follows: TGCGCCAGCAGCTCGGGGGACCTCCAAGAGACCCAGTACTTC. It codes for CASSSGDLQETQYF.

This clonotype came up a few times. This chain joins TRBV13 and TRBJ1-1; D is ambiguous. Trimming took 5 bases from V and 4 from J, leaving 17 bases between them. Germline values: CDR1 PRHDT, CDR2 FYEKMQ (reference sequence). The CDR3 runs to 15 residues. The CDR3: CASSRPSRLGTEAFF. CDR3 in DNA: TGTGCCAGCAGCCGGCCCTCGAGATTGGGCACTGAAGCTTTCTTT.

This chain uses TRBV28 with TRBJ1-2; D remains unclear. V gave up 5 bases and J gave up 7 bases, with 14 bases separating them. The CDR3 is 13 amino acids. The germline V gene has CDR1 MDHEN and CDR2 SYDVKM. The CDR3 DNA reads as TGTGCCAGCAGTGGCATAAGGGAAGGTGGCTACACCTTC. The encoded protein is CASSGIREGGYTF.

The V call is TRBV5-1, the J call TRBJ1-1; 11 nucleotides match TRBD1. The V gene end was trimmed by 5 bases and the J gene end by 8 bases; junction bases not matched to a gene: 17. The V gene's germline CDR1 is SGHRS and CDR2 YFSETQ. This CDR3 is 17 amino acids long. The CDR3 sequence: CASSSTGTGGNGVEAFF. In nucleotides, the CDR3 is TGCGCCAGCAGTTCGACCGGGACAGGGGGGAATGGTGTGGAAGCTTTCTTT.

This clonotype was recorded a few times. The V gene is TRBV7-9, the J gene TRBJ1-2, with TRBD1 identical over 7 bases. The V segment lost 4 bases and the J segment 3 bases; nucleotides outside the gene matches: 8. The CDR3 extends over 15 amino acids. The V gene's germline CDR1 is SEHNR and CDR2 FQNEAQ (reference sequence). DNA for the CDR3: TGTGCCAGCAGCTCCCCAGACAGGGATGACTATGGCTACACCTTC. It specifies CASSSPDRDDYGYTF.

The V call is TRBV2, the J call TRBJ1-2; 10 bases fit TRBD1. Trimming removed 6 bases from V and 4 bases from J; junction bases left unmatched: 5. Per the germline V gene, CDR1 is SNHLY and CDR2 is FYNNEI. The CDR3 has 14 amino acids. The DNA for the CDR3 is TGTGCCAGCAGAGGGGACAGGGGAGTCTATGGCTACACCTTC. It codes for CASRGDRGVYGYTF.

There are a few counts of this clonotype. The rearrangement uses TRBV28 and TRBJ2-1, with D hard to call. V was shortened by 3 bases and J by 0 bases, with 6 bases between the two germline ends. CDR3 length equals 14 residues. Germline CDR1 and CDR2: MDHEN and SYDVKM. CDR3 in DNA: TGTGCCAGCAGTTTCCGGATCTCCTACAATGAGCAGTTCTTC. Protein sequence: CASSFRISYNEQFF.

Only a few counts were recorded for this clonotype. CDR3 sequence: CASSPRISLTHEAFF. The DNA for the CDR3 is TGTGCCAGCAGCCCACGTATTAGCCTGACACACGAAGCTTTCTTT. The rearrangement uses TRBV7-9 and TRBJ1-1; D is ambiguous. CDR3 length equals 15 residues. Trimming shortened V by 5 bases and J by 8 bases, and 21 bases separated the two germline ends. Germline values: CDR1 SEHNR, CDR2 FQNEAQ (reference sequence). Full variable domain (remainder filled in from reference TRBV7-9 and TRBJ1-1): DTGVSQNPRHKITKRGQNVTFRCDPISEHNRLYWYRQTLGQGPEFLTYFQNEAQLEKSRLLSDRFSAERPKGSFSTLEIQRTEQGDSAMYLCASSPRISLTHEAFFGQGTRLTVV.

This clonotype occurred once. The chain uses TRBV12-3 or TRBV12-4 and TRBJ2-1; the match to TRBD2 covers 8 bases. V shed 6 bases, J shed 4 bases, and the junction held 11 bases outside the gene matches. The CDR3 has 16 amino acids. CDR3 DNA sequence: TGTGCCAGCAGCTCCAACTCGGGGGGGGTTTACAATGAGCAGTTCTTC. It specifies CASSSNSGGVYNEQFF.

This clonotype was detected a few times. The chain links TRBV5-1 to TRBJ2-3; TRBD1 is a possible D gene (6 bases). In germline, CDR1 is SGHRS, CDR2 YFSETQ. Trimming took off 0 bases at V and 2 bases at J, with 10 bases between the two ends. The CDR3 runs 15 residues. The CDR3 loop is CASSLVGQFTDTQYF. CDR3 coding DNA: TGCGCCAGCAGCTTGGTCGGACAGTTCACAGATACGCAGTATTTT.

This clonotype has just a few counts. The chain employs TRBV5-1 and TRBJ2-3; D call uncertain. In germline, CDR1 is SGHRS, CDR2 YFSETQ. CDR3 length equals 15 residues. Trimming took off 2 bases at V and 0 bases at J, with 10 bases between the two ends. CDR3 DNA sequence: TGCGCCAGCAGCTTACTACTTGCTAGCACAGATACGCAGTATTTT. Its protein is CASSLLLASTDTQYF. The variable domain in full, with the rest retrieved from reference TRBV5-1 and TRBJ2-3, is KAGVTQTPRYLIKTRGQQVTLSCSPISGHRSVSWYQQTPGQGLQFLFEYFSETQRNKGNFPGRFSGRQFSNSRSEMNVSTLELGDSALYLCASSLLLASTDTQYFGPGTRLTVL.

This clonotype is judged medium-sized. The genes are TRBV10-3 and TRBJ2-3, with 10 positions matching TRBD2. CDR3 length: 17 residues. The V gene end was trimmed by 3 bases and the J gene end by 5 bases; junction bases not matched to a gene: 11. Germline V gene sequence: CDR1 ENHRY, CDR2 SYGVKD. DNA for the CDR3: TGTGCCATCAGTGATTCGTCCAGCGGGGGGGTTCAAGATACGCAGTATTTT. This gives the protein CAISDSSSGGVQDTQYF.

This rearrangement joins TRBV7-2 to TRBJ2-7, with 8 positions matching TRBD2. The J call may be incorrect, as the DNA end agrees better with TRBJ2-5. Germline V gene sequence: CDR1 SGHTA, CDR2 FQGNSA. This CDR3 is 18 amino acids long. This chain's CDR3 is CASSLQWVAGGTQETQYF. CDR3 coding DNA: TGTGCCAGCAGCCTACAGTGGGTCGCGGGGGGTACGCAAGAGACCCAGTACTTC.

This clonotype was counted only a few times. The rearrangement uses TRBV2 and TRBJ2-7, with 8 nucleotides matching TRBD1. Germline V lookup: CDR1 SNHLY, CDR2 FYNNEI. The CDR3 consists of 15 residues. The V gene end was trimmed by 6 bases and the J gene end by 5 bases; junction bases not matched to a gene: 12. CDR3 sequence reads: CASSTGQGGLNEQYF. The CDR3 DNA sequence: TGTGCCAGCAGCACCGGACAGGGAGGACTAAACGAGCAGTACTTC.

This clonotype was seen a few times. The chain is built from TRBV7-9 and TRBJ2-5; D is perhaps TRBD2 (6 bases). The germline V gene encodes CDR1 SEHNR and CDR2 FQNEAQ (reference sequence). This CDR3 comprises 16 residues. V dropped 4 bases and J dropped 5 bases, with 20 bases sitting between them. CDR3 coding DNA: TGTGCCAGCAGCTCGGTCGGGAGAGTAAAGGGCGAGACCCAGTACTTC. The encoded protein is CASSSVGRVKGETQYF.

V is TRBV12-3 or TRBV12-4 and J is TRBJ2-1; TRBD2 aligns across 13 bases. CDR3 length: 16 residues. The J segment lost 7 bases and the V segment lost 3 bases, leaving 6 bases of the junction unmatched. CDR3 loop: CASSFLLAGGLNEQFF. The CDR3, as DNA: TGTGCCAGCAGTTTCCTACTAGCGGGGGGGCTGAATGAGCAGTTCTTC.

In this sample, this clonotype turned up a few times. This chain uses TRBV10-1 with TRBJ2-1; 9 bases map to TRBD2. The CDR3 has 18 residues. CDR1 is WNHNN, CDR2 SYGVQD, per germline (reference sequence). V shed 2 bases, J shed 1 base, and the junction held 9 bases outside the gene matches. CDR3 amino acids: CASSEALGLAQSYNEQFF. The CDR3 region has the DNA TGCGCCAGCAGTGAGGCCCTCGGACTAGCGCAGTCCTACAATGAGCAGTTCTTC.

Only a few counts were recorded for this clonotype. The chain combines TRBV3-1 with TRBJ2-7; tentatively, D is TRBD2 (6 bases). The better agreement between TRBJ2-5 and the DNA end casts doubt on the J call. This CDR3 comprises 15 residues. CDR1 is LGHDT, CDR2 YNNKEL, per germline (reference sequence). DNA of the CDR3: TGTGCCAGCAGCCCCGCGGGGAGATTCGTCGGGACCCAGTACTTC. Translated, it gives CASSPAGRFVGTQYF.

About this clonotype: The final CDR3 position lacks the conserved phenylalanine or tryptophan, pointing to a likely read error. The V call is TRBV6-5, the J call TRBJ1-5, with 9 bases that match TRBD1. The ends lost 4 bases at V and 1 base at J; junction bases unmatched: 11. This CDR3 is 18 amino acids long. Germline V gene sequence: CDR1 MNHEY, CDR2 SVGAGI. This CDR3 reads CASSSPGTGHWSNQPQHC. CDR3 DNA: TGTGCCAGCAGTTCACCTGGGACAGGGCATTGGAGCAATCAGCCCCAGCATTGT.

This chain connects TRBV20-1 to TRBJ1-5; D possibly corresponds to TRBD1 (6 bases). V lost 6 bases and J lost 0, with 15 bases in between. Germline lookup yields CDR1 DFQATT and CDR2 SNEGSKA (reference sequence). CDR3 length: 15 amino acids. The DNA of the CDR3 is TGCAGTGCCACCGGGGGACAAACTAGCAATCAGCCCCAGCATTTT. It is translated as CSATGGQTSNQPQHF.

The chain recombines TRBV7-8 with TRBJ2-7, with no clear D. Looked up from germline, CDR1 is SGHVS and CDR2 is FQNEAQ. Trimming stripped 7 bases from V and 0 bases from J, with 13 bases between. The CDR3 runs to 14 residues. The CDR3 region has the DNA TGTGCCAGCAACCCAGCGACTTCCTCCTACGAGCAGTACTTC. Translation: CASNPATSSYEQYF. Combining the CDR3 with reference TRBV7-8 and TRBJ2-7 gives the whole variable domain GAGVSQSPRYKVAKRGQDVALRCDPISGHVSLFWYQQALGQGPEFLTYFQNEAQLDKSGLPSDRFFAERPEGSVSTLKIQRTQQEDSAVYLCASNPATSSYEQYFGPGTRLTVT.